This TCR beta chain came from a study of cytomegalovirus exposure and HLA in healthy donors. Primers included in the PCR were 60 Vbeta and 13 Jbeta primers. Method: immunoSEQ multiplex PCR; TCRdb's copy keeps in-frame clones and lacks some. This sample carries approximately 170,000 clones, approximately 80% of them seen once, and the ten largest clones take approximately 6.8%. Study-wide findings and caveats: Analyses of presence/absence relied on an assumption of roughly uniform sequencing depth across donors. After further analysis at a later stage, 15,000 to 20,000 TCR beta sequences were associated with HLA alleles at 0.05 false discovery rate.

All donors participated as healthy donors of bone marrow. The CDR3 loop spans 16 amino acids. Germline-derived CDR1 and CDR2 are ENHRY and SYGVKD. Between the trimmed V and J ends, which lost 0 bases and 4 bases, there was a span of 15 bases. To note about this clone: As yet, its antigen is unknown.

This clonotype was obtained from a woman in her thirties or forties in good health and CMV-seropositive. The rearrangement uses TRBV10-3 and TRBJ2-5; the D gene is possibly TRBD1 (5 bases). The sequenced sample was PBMCs. This CDR3 is CAISESWLSRGETQYF. The CDR3, as DNA: TGTGCCATCAGTGAGTCGTGGTTATCTAGGGGAGAGACCCAGTACTTC.